The 21 T cell receptor beta chains below all came from one sample that was sequenced in a study of T cell responses to AZD1222 COVID-19 vaccine. The assay was immunoSEQ multiplex PCR, and TCRdb's table has in-frame clones only and misses some. In the table there are some 110,000 clones, around 87% of which are singletons. The sample consisted of peripheral blood, taken on day 0 of AZD1222 vaccination. The receptors come from an adult in good health.

J is TRBJ2-2 and V is TRBV19; the D gene is possibly TRBD2 (6 bases). V was pared by 1 base and J by 7 bases, with 7 bases between. CDR1 is LNHDA and CDR2 is SQIVND in the germline V gene (reference sequence). The CDR3 consists of 13 residues. The chain's CDR3 is CASSIGGVGELFF. DNA of the CDR3: TGTGCCAGTAGTATAGGCGGGGTCGGGGAGCTGTTTTTT.

The V call is TRBV4-3, the J call TRBJ2-7; D call uncertain. The germline V gene encodes CDR1 LGHNA and CDR2 YSLEER. This CDR3 has 18 residues. V dropped 4 bases and J dropped 2 bases, with 24 bases sitting between them. CDR3 residues: CASSRQQSINSFPYEQYF. DNA of the CDR3: TGCGCCAGCAGCCGACAACAGTCCATCAATTCCTTCCCCTACGAGCAGTACTTC.

The chain employs TRBV28 and TRBJ2-7, with 8 bases identical to TRBD1. The CDR3 covers 15 residues. J was trimmed by 7 bases and V by 6 bases; bases with no gene match: 14. CDR1 and CDR2 (germline): MDHEN, SYDVKM. This CDR3 is CASSLTGVTPGEQYF. The DNA for the CDR3 is TGTGCCAGCAGCCTGACAGGGGTCACCCCGGGGGAGCAGTACTTC. The full variable domain, rest sourced from reference TRBV28 and TRBJ2-7, is DVKVTQSSRYLVKRTGEKVFLECVQDMDHENMFWYRQDPGLGLRLIYFSYDVKMKEKGDIPEGYSVSREKKERFSLILESASTNQTSMYLCASSLTGVTPGEQYFGPGTRLTVT.

The genes are TRBV29-1 and TRBJ1-5; D remains ambiguous. The CDR3 spans 13 residues. Germline V gene lookup returns CDR1 SQVTM and CDR2 ANQGSEA. V was shortened by 4 bases and J by 2 bases, with 9 bases between the two germline ends. In DNA, the CDR3 is TGCAGCGTTGTCGGTCGTGGCAATCAGCCCCAGCATTTT. It is translated as CSVVGRGNQPQHF.

V usage is TRBV3-1 (or the pseudogene TRBV3-2) and J usage is TRBJ1-5; no firm D call. Between the trimmed V and J ends, which lost 1 base and 0 bases, there was a span of 10 bases. The CDR3 is made up of 16 amino acids. Looked up from germline, CDR1 is LGHDT and CDR2 is YNNKEL (reference sequence). The CDR3: CASSQGTTYSNQPQHF. CDR3 bases: TGTGCCAGCAGCCAAGGGACGACTTATAGCAATCAGCCCCAGCATTTT.

V is TRBV10-3 and J is TRBJ1-1; D gene uncertain. Germline V gene lookup returns CDR1 ENHRY and CDR2 SYGVKD. The length of the CDR3 is 11 residues. Trimming pared 6 bases from V and 0 bases from J, leaving 2 bases between. CDR3 amino acids: CAIRLNTEAFF. As DNA, the CDR3 is TGTGCCATCAGATTGAACACTGAAGCTTTCTTT.

The chain has TRBV27 and TRBJ2-3, with D possibly TRBD1 on 6 matching bases. CDR1 and CDR2 from the germline V gene are MNHEY and SMNVEV (reference sequence). Trimming removed 5 bases at V and 0 bases at J, with 15 bases between. This CDR3 is built from 16 residues. The CDR3 coding sequence is TGTGCCAGCAGTCCCCCTCGGACAGCTAGCACAGATACGCAGTATTTT. It encodes CASSPPRTASTDTQYF.

This clone was observed a handful of times. This chain joins TRBV27 and TRBJ1-2; 7 nucleotides match TRBD1. This CDR3 is 17 amino acids long. Trimming at V came to 1 base and at J to 3 bases, leaving 11 bases not matched to a gene. CDR1 is MNHEY, CDR2 SMNVEV, per germline (reference sequence). This chain's CDR3 is CASSLFGTGVVYYGYTF. CDR3 coding DNA: TGTGCCAGCAGTTTATTCGGAACAGGGGTGGTATACTATGGCTACACCTTC.

This chain connects TRBV29-1 to TRBJ2-7; TRBD1 aligns across 7 bases. V shed 0 bases, J shed 6 bases, and the junction held 5 bases outside the gene matches. CDR3 length: 13 amino acids. Looked up from germline, CDR1 is SQVTM and CDR2 is ANQGSEA. CDR3 in DNA: TGCAGCGTTGAAGAGAGACAGGGTTTCGAGCAGTACTTC. This sequence encodes CSVEERQGFEQYF.

The chain has TRBV5-1 and TRBJ2-5; D is undetermined. CDR1 SGHRS and CDR2 YFSETQ come from the germline V gene. This CDR3 has 13 amino acids. Between the trimmed V and J ends, which lost 0 bases and 7 bases, there was a span of 10 bases. The CDR3 loop is CASSLEVGGTQYF. Written as DNA, the CDR3 is TGCGCCAGCAGCTTGGAGGTCGGCGGGACCCAGTACTTC.

The count of this clone is one. The rearrangement joins TRBV5-1 to TRBJ2-7, with D hard to call. The germline V gene has CDR1 SGHRS and CDR2 YFSETQ. The V gene lost 2 bases and the J gene lost 0 bases, with 6 bases spanning the gap. CDR3 length: 13 amino acids. CDR3 bases: TGCGCCAGCAGCTTAACAAGCTCCTACGAGCAGTACTTC. It codes for CASSLTSSYEQYF.

The V and J genes are TRBV7-2 and TRBJ2-5; 7 bases agree with TRBD2. The CDR3 sequence is 15 residues long. Germline V lookup: CDR1 SGHTA, CDR2 FQGNSA. Trimming cost V 7 bases and J 2 bases; bases outside gene matches: 10. The CDR3 DNA sequence: TGTGCCAGCAACACGGGCGGGGGAGGTCAAGAGACCCAGTACTTC. Translating gives CASNTGGGGQETQYF.

The V and J genes are TRBV5-1 and TRBJ2-3; D is undetermined. Trimming took off 0 bases at V and 0 bases at J, with 5 bases between the two ends. Germline V lookup: CDR1 SGHRS, CDR2 YFSETQ. CDR3 size: 14 residues. The CDR3 bases are TGCGCCAGCAGCTTGGACAGAAGCACAGATACGCAGTATTTT. This gives the protein CASSLDRSTDTQYF. The whole variable domain, remainder taken from reference TRBV5-1 and TRBJ2-3, is KAGVTQTPRYLIKTRGQQVTLSCSPISGHRSVSWYQQTPGQGLQFLFEYFSETQRNKGNFPGRFSGRQFSNSRSEMNVSTLELGDSALYLCASSLDRSTDTQYFGPGTRLTVL.

The chain joins TRBV27 to TRBJ2-7, with a possible D match to TRBD1 (5 bases). V dropped 6 bases and J dropped 2 bases, with 17 bases sitting between them. The germline gives CDR1 MNHEY, CDR2 SMNVEV (reference sequence). The CDR3 extends over 15 amino acids. DNA for the CDR3: TGTGCCAGCAGCCTAAGACAGACCTTACCCTACGAGCAGTACTTC. This sequence encodes CASSLRQTLPYEQYF.

This clone appeared once. The rearrangement joins TRBV5-1 to TRBJ1-2, with a possible D match to TRBD1 (5 bases). Trimming shortened V by 1 base and J by 7 bases, and 11 bases separated the two germline ends. CDR3 length: 13 residues. Germline V gene data show CDR1 as SGHRS and CDR2 as YFSETQ. The CDR3 DNA reads TGCGCCAGCAGCTTGTCAGGGAGGGGTGGCTACACCTTC. Amino acids: CASSLSGRGGYTF.

The rearrangement links TRBV29-1 to TRBJ2-7, with 7 bases that match TRBD1. The CDR3 has 12 residues. Trimming removed 7 bases from V and 6 bases from J; junction bases left unmatched: 9. Germline loops: CDR1 SQVTM, CDR2 ANQGSEA. This CDR3 reads CSGERGPGEQYF. The CDR3 coding sequence is TGCAGCGGCGAGAGGGGGCCCGGCGAGCAGTACTTC.

The rearrangement joins TRBV18 to TRBJ1-4; D unresolved. CDR1 is KGHSH, CDR2 LQKENI, per germline. Trimming left V 1 base short and J 6 bases short, with 12 bases between. There are 15 residues in the CDR3. The CDR3 nucleotides read TGTGCCAGCTCACCACGGAAGGGTTTAGATGAAAAACTGTTTTTT. Translated: CASSPRKGLDEKLFF.

The chain links TRBV28 to TRBJ1-1; 9 nucleotides match TRBD1. The CDR3 spans 14 residues. Germline V gene data show CDR1 as MDHEN and CDR2 as SYDVKM. V trimming: 5 bases; J trimming: 7 bases; junction bases outside the gene matches: 8. The CDR3 DNA reads TGTGCCAGCAGTGGAAACAGGGGGCGAGTTGAAGCTTTCTTT. The encoded protein is CASSGNRGRVEAFF.

The chain couples TRBV5-1 to TRBJ1-2, with D possibly matching TRBD1 (6 bases). The CDR3 contains 16 residues. The germline V gene encodes CDR1 SGHRS and CDR2 YFSETQ. V lost 2 bases and J 8 bases, leaving 22 bases between the germline ends. CDR3 region: CASSFLTGGTLGGYTF. DNA of the CDR3: TGCGCCAGCAGCTTTCTGACCGGAGGGACACTGGGGGGCTACACCTTC.

The rearrangement links TRBV4-3 to TRBJ1-5; D call uncertain. CDR1 and CDR2 (germline): LGHNA, YSLEER. This CDR3 spans 15 amino acids. The V end lost 0 bases, the J end lost 0 bases, and 6 bases lay between the germline ends. CDR3 region: CASSQEGSSNQPQHF. CDR3 nucleotides: TGCGCCAGCAGCCAAGAAGGTAGTAGCAATCAGCCCCAGCATTTT.

This clone appeared a single time. The chain employs TRBV18 and TRBJ1-5; a weak D match, TRBD1 (5 bases). The CDR3 has 15 residues. Trimming removed 3 bases at V and 1 base at J, with 10 bases between. CDR1 is KGHSH, CDR2 LQKENI, per germline. CDR3 coding DNA: TGTGCCAGCTCACCGGTAAAGGGGAGCAATCAGCCCCAGCATTTT. Encoded protein: CASSPVKGSNQPQHF. The complete variable domain, with remaining parts taken from reference TRBV18 and TRBJ1-5, reads NAGVMQNPRHLVRRRGQEARLRCSPMKGHSHVYWYRQLPEEGLKFMVYLQKENIIDESGMPKERFSAEFPKEGPSILRIQQVVRGDSAAYFCASSPVKGSNQPQHFGDGTRLSIL.